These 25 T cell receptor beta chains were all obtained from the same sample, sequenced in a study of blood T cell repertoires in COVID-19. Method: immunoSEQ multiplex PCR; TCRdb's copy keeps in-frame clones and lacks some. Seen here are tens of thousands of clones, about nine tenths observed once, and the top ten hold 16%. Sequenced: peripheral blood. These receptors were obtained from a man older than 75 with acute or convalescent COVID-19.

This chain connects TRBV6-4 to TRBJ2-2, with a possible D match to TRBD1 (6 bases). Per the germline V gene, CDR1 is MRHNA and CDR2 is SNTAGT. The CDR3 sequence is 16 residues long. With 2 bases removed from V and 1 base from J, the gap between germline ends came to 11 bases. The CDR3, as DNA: TGTGCCAGCAGTGACGACGAGACAGGGAACACCGGGGAGCTGTTTTTT. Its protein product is CASSDDETGNTGELFF.

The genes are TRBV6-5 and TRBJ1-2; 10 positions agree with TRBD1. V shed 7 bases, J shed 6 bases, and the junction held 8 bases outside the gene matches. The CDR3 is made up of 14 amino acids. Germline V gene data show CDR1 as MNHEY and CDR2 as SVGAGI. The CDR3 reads CASMPTGGNHGYTF. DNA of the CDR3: TGTGCCAGCATGCCGACAGGGGGCAATCATGGCTACACCTTC.

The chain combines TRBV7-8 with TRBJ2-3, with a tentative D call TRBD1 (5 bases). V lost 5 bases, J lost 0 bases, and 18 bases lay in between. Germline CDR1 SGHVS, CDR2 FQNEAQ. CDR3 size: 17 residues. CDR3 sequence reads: CASSTSTGRTSTDTQYF. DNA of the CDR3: TGTGCCAGCAGCACTTCTACAGGCCGAACTAGCACAGATACGCAGTATTTT.

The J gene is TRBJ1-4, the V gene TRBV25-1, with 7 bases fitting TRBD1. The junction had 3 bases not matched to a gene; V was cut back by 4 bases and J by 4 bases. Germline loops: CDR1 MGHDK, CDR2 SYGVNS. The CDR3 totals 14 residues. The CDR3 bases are TGTGCCAGCAGTGGGGACAGCCATAATGAAAAACTGTTTTTT. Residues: CASSGDSHNEKLFF.

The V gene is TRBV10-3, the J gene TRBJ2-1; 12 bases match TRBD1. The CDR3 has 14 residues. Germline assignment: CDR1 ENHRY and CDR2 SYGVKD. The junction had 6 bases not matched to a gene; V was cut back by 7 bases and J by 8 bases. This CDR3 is CAIKEGTGGDEQFF. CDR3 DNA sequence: TGTGCCATCAAGGAGGGGACAGGGGGCGATGAGCAGTTCTTC.

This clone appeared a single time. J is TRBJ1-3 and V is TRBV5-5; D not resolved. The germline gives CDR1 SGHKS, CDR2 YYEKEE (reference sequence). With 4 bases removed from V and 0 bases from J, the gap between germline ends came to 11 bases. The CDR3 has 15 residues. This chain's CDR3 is CASSGGAPSGNTIYF. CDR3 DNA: TGTGCCAGCAGCGGAGGAGCTCCCTCTGGAAACACCATATATTTT.

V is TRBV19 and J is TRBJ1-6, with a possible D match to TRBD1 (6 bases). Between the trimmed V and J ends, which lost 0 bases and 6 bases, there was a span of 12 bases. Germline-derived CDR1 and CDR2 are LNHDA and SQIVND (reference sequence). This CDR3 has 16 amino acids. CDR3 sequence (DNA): TGTGCCAGTAGTATAGACTTCGGGACACCTAATTCACCCCTCCACTTT. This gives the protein CASSIDFGTPNSPLHF. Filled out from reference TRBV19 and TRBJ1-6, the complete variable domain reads DGGITQSPKYLFRKEGQNVTLSCEQNLNHDAMYWYRQDPGQGLRLIYYSQIVNDFQKGDIAEGYSVSREKKESFPLTVTSAQKNPTAFYLCASSIDFGTPNSPLHFGNGTRLTVT.

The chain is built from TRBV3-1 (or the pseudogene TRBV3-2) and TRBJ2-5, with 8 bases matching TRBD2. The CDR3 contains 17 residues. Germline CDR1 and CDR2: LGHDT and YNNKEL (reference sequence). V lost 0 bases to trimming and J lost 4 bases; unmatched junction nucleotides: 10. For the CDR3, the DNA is TGTGCCAGCAGCCAAGATATACGGGGGGGGCCGGGAGAGACCCAGTACTTC. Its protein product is CASSQDIRGGPGETQYF.

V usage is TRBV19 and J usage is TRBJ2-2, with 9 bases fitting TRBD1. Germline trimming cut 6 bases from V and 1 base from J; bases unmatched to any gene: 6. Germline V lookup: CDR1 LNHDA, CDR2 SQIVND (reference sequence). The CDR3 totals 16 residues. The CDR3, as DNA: TGTGCCAGTAGACAGGGGGCCCTTTTGAACACCGGGGAGCTGTTTTTT. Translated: CASRQGALLNTGELFF.

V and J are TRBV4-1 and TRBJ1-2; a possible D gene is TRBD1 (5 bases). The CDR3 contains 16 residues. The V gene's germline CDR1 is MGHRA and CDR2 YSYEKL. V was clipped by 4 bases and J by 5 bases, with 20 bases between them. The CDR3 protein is CASSPSAEGQVYGYTF. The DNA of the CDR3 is TGCGCCAGCAGCCCCTCCGCGGAGGGGCAGGTGTATGGCTACACCTTC.

Here the CDR3 DNA reads TGCAGCGTTGTCGGTAGCGGGGGGCCAACAAAGTACAATGAGCAGTTCTTC. Amino acid sequence: CSVVGSGGPTKYNEQFF. The chain carries TRBV29-1 and TRBJ2-1; TRBD2 matches 10 bases. The CDR3 totals 17 residues. CDR1 and CDR2 (germline): SQVTM, ANQGSEA. The ends lost 4 bases at V and 4 bases at J; junction bases unmatched: 13.

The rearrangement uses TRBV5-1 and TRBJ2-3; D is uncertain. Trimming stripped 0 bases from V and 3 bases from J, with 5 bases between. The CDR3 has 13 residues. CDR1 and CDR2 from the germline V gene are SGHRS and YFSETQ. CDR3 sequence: CASSLAGTDTQYF. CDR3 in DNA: TGCGCCAGCAGCTTGGCCGGGACAGATACGCAGTATTTT.

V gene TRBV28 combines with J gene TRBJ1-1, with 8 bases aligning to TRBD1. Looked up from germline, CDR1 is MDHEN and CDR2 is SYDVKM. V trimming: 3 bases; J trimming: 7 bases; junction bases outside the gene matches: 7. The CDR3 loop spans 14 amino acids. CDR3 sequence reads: CASSFPGGKGEAFF. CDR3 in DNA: TGTGCCAGCAGTTTTCCAGGGGGCAAGGGTGAAGCTTTCTTT. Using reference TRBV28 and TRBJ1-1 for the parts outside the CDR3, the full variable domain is DVKVTQSSRYLVKRTGEKVFLECVQDMDHENMFWYRQDPGLGLRLIYFSYDVKMKEKGDIPEGYSVSREKKERFSLILESASTNQTSMYLCASSFPGGKGEAFFGQGTRLTVV.

CDR3: CASSLQGRDTEAFF. In nucleotides, the CDR3 is TGTGCCAGCAGCTTACAAGGGAGGGACACTGAAGCTTTCTTT. The chain joins TRBV7-2 to TRBJ1-1, with D unclear. The germline V gene encodes CDR1 SGHTA and CDR2 FQGNSA. V dropped 2 bases and J dropped 3 bases, with 10 bases sitting between them. The CDR3 consists of 14 residues.

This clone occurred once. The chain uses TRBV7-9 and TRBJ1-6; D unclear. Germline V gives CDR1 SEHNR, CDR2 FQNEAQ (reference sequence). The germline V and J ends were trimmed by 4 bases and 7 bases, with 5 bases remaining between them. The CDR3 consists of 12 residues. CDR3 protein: CASSSRNSPLHF. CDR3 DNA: TGTGCCAGCAGCTCCAGGAATTCACCCCTCCACTTT.

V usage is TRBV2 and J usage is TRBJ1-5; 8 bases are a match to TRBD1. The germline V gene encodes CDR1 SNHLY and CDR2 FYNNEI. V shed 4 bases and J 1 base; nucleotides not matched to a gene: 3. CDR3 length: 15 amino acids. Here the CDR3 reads CASSADRGSNQPQHF. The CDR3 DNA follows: TGTGCCAGCAGTGCCGACAGGGGAAGCAATCAGCCCCAGCATTTT.

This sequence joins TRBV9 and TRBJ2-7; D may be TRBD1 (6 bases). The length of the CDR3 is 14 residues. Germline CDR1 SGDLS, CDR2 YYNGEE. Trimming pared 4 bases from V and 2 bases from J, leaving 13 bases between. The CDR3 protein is CASSYTGQTYEQYF. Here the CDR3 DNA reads TGTGCCAGCAGCTATACGGGACAAACCTACGAGCAGTACTTC.

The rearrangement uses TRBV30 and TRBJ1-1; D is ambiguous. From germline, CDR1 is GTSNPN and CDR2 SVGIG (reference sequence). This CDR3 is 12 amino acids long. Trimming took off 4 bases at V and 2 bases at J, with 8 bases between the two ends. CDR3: CAWKGDNTEAFF. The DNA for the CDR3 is TGTGCCTGGAAAGGAGACAACACTGAAGCTTTCTTT.

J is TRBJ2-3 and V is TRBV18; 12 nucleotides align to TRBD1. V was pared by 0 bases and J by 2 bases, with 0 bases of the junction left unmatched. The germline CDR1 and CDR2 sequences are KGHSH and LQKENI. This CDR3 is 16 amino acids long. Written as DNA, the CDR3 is TGTGCCAGCTCACCACCGGGACAGGGGGCCACAGATACGCAGTATTTT. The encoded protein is CASSPPGQGATDTQYF.

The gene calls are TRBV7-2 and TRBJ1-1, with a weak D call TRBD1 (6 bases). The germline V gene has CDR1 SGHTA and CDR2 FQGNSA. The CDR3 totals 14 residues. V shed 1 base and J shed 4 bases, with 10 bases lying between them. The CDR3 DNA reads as TGTGCCAGCAGCTTAGGCAGCAGGGGCACTGAAGCTTTCTTT. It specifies CASSLGSRGTEAFF.

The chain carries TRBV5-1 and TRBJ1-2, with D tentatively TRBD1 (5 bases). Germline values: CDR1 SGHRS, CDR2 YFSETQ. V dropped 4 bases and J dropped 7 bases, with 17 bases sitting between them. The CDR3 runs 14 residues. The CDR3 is CASSAGPGGVGYTF. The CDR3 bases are TGCGCCAGCAGCGCGGGCCCTGGAGGGGTTGGCTACACCTTC.

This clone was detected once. The CDR3: CASSLSAGTGKPQHF. CDR3 DNA: TGTGCCAGCTCACTATCTGCAGGTACGGGAAAACCCCAGCATTTT. The rearrangement joins TRBV19 to TRBJ1-5; no reliable D call. The CDR3 extends over 15 amino acids. V gave up 9 bases and J gave up 10 bases, with 25 bases separating them. The germline CDR1 and CDR2 sequences are LNHDA and SQIVND (reference sequence).

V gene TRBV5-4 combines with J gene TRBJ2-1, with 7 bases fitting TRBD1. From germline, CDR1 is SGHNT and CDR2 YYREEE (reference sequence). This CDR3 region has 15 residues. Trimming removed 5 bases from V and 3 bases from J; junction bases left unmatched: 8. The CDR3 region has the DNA TGTGCCAGCAGTTATATCCGGGACAGCTACAATGAGCAGTTCTTC. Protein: CASSYIRDSYNEQFF. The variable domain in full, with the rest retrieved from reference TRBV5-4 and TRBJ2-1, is ETGVTQSPTHLIKTRGQQVTLRCSSQSGHNTVSWYQQALGQGPQFIFQYYREEENGRGNFPPRFSGLQFPNYSSELNVNALELDDSALYLCASSYIRDSYNEQFFGPGTRLTVL.

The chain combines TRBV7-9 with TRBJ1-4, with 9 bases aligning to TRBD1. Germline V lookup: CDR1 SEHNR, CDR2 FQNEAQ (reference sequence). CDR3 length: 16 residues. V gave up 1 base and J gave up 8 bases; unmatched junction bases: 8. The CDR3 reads CASSLGAGQGEEKLFF. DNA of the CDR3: TGTGCCAGCAGCTTAGGTGCGGGACAGGGAGAAGAAAAACTGTTTTTT.

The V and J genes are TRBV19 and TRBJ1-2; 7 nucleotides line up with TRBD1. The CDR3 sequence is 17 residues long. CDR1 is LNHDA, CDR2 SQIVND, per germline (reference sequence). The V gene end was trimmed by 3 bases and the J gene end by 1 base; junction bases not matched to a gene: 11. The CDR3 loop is CASSIAGTAQYNYGYTF. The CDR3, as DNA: TGTGCCAGTAGTATCGCCGGGACAGCACAATATAACTATGGCTACACCTTC. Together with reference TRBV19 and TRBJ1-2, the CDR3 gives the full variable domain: DGGITQSPKYLFRKEGQNVTLSCEQNLNHDAMYWYRQDPGQGLRLIYYSQIVNDFQKGDIAEGYSVSREKKESFPLTVTSAQKNPTAFYLCASSIAGTAQYNYGYTFGSGTRLTVV.